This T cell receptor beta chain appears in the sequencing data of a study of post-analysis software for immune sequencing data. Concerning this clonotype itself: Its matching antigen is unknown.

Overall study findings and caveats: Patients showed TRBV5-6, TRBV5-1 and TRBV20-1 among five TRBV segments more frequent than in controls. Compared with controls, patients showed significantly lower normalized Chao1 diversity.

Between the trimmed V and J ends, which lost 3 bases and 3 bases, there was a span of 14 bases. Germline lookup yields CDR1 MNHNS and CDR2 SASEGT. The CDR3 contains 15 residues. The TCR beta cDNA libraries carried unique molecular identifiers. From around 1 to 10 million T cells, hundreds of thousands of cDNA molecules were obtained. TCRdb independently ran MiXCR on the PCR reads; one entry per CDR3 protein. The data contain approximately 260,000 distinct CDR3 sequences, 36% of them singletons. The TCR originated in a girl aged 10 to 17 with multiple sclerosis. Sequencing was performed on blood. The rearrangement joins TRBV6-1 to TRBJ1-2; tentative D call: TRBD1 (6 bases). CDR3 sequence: CASSERGRNYYGYTF. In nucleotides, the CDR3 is TGTGCCAGCAGTGAGAGGGGGAGGAACTACTATGGCTACACCTTC.